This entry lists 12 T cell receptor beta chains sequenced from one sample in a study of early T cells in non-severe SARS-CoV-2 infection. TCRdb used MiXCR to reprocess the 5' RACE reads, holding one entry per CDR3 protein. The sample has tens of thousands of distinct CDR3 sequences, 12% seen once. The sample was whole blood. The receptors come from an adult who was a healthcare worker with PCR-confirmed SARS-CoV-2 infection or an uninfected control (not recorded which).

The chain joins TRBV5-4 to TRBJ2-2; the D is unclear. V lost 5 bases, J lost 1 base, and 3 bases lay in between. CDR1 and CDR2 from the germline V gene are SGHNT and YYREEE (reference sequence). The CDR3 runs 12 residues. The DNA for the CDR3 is TGTGCCAGCAGTTGGAACACCGGGGAGCTGTTTTTT. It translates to CASSWNTGELFF.

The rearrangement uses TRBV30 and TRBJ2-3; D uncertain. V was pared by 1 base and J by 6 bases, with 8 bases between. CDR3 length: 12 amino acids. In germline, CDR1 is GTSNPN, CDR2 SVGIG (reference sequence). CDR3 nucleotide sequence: TGTGCCTGGAGTGCGCTACTGGATACGCAGTATTTT. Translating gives CAWSALLDTQYF.

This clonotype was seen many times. DNA of the CDR3: TGCGCCAGCAGCTTGTCCAAGGGGCCCCAAGAGACCCAGTACTTC. It is translated as CASSLSKGPQETQYF. J is TRBJ2-5 and V is TRBV5-1; maybe TRBD1 (5 bases). CDR1 is SGHRS, CDR2 YFSETQ, per germline. Trimming pared 1 base from V and 1 base from J, leaving 11 bases between. The CDR3 length is 15 residues.

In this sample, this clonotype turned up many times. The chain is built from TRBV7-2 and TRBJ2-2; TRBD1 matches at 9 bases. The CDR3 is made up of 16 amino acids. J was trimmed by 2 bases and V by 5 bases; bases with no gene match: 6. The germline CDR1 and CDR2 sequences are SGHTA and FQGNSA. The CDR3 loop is CASSTRTGANTGELFF. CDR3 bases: TGTGCCAGCAGCACCCGGACAGGGGCAAACACCGGGGAGCTGTTTTTT.

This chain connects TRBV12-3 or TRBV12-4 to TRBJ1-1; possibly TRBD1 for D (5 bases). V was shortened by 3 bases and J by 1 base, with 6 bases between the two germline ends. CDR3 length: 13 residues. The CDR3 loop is CASSFGGNTEAFF. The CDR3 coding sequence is TGTGCCAGCAGTTTCGGGGGGAACACTGAAGCTTTCTTT.

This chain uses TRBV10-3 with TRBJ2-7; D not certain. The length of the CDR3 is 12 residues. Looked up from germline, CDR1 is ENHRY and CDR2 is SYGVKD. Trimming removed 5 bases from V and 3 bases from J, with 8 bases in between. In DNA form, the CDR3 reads TGTGCCATCAGTTCTACGGACTACGAGCAGTACTTC. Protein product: CAISSTDYEQYF.

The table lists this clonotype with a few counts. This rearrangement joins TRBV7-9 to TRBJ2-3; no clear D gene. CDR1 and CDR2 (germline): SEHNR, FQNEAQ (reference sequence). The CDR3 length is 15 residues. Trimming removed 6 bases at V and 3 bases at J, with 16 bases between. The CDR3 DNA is TGTGCCAGCAGGCCAGGATTCATGGGTACAGATACGCAGTATTTT. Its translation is CASRPGFMGTDTQYF.

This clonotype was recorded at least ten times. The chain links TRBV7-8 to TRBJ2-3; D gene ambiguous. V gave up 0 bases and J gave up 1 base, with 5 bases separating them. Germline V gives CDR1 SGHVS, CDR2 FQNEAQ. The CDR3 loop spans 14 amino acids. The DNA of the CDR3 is TGTGCCAGCAGCTTAGCGGTTGGCACAGATACGCAGTATTTT. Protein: CASSLAVGTDTQYF.

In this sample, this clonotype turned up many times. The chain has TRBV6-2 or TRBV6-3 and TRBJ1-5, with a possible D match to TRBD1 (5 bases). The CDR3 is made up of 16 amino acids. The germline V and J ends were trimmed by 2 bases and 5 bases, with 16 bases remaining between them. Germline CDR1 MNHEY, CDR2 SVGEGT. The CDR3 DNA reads TGTGCCAGCAGTTACCCGCCCGGAGGGGTACATCAGCCCCAGCATTTT. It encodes CASSYPPGGVHQPQHF.

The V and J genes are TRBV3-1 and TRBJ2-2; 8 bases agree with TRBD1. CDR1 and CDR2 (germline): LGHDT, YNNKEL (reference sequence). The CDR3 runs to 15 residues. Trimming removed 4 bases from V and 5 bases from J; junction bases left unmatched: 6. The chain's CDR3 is CASSPRRGRTGELFF. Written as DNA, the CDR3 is TGTGCCAGCAGCCCTCGCAGGGGGCGGACCGGGGAGCTGTTTTTT.

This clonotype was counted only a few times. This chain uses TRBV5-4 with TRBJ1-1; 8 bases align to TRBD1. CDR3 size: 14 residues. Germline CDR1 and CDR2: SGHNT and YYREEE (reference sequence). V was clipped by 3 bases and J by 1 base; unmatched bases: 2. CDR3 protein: CASSWGTGNTEAFF. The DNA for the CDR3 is TGTGCCAGCAGCTGGGGGACAGGGAACACTGAAGCTTTCTTT. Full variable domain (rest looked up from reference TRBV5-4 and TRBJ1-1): ETGVTQSPTHLIKTRGQQVTLRCSSQSGHNTVSWYQQALGQGPQFIFQYYREEENGRGNFPPRFSGLQFPNYSSELNVNALELDDSALYLCASSWGTGNTEAFFGQGTRLTVV.

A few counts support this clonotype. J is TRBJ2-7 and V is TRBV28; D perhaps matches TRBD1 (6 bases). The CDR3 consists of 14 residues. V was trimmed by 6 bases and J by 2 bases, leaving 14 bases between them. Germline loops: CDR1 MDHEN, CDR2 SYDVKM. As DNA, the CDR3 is TGTGCCAGCAGGACGGGACAACGGGCCTACGAGCAGTACTTC. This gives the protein CASRTGQRAYEQYF. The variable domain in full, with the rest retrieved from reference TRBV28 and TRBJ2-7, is DVKVTQSSRYLVKRTGEKVFLECVQDMDHENMFWYRQDPGLGLRLIYFSYDVKMKEKGDIPEGYSVSREKKERFSLILESASTNQTSMYLCASRTGQRAYEQYFGPGTRLTVT.